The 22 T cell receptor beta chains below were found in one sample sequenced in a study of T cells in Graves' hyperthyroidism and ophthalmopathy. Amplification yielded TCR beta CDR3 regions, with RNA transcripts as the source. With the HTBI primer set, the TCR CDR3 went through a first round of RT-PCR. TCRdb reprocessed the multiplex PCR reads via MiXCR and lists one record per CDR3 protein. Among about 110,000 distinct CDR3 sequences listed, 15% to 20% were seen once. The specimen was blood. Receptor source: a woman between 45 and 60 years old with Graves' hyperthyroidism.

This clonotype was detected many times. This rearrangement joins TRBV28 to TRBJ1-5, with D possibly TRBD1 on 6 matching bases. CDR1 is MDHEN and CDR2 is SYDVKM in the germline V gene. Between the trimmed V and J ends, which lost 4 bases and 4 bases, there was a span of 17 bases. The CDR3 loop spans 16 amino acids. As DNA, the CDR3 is TGTGCCAGCAGTTCCCCTCTCCGGACAGAGAATCAGCCCCAGCATTTT. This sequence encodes CASSSPLRTENQPQHF.

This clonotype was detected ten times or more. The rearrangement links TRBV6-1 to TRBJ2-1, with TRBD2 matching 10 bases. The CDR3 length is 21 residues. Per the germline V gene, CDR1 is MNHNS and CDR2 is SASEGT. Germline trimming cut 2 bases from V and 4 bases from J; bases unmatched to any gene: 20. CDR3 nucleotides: TGTGCCAGCAGTGAAATGAAGTGGGCTAGCGGGAGACGGTATCTTTACAATGAGCAGTTCTTC. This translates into CASSEMKWASGRRYLYNEQFF.

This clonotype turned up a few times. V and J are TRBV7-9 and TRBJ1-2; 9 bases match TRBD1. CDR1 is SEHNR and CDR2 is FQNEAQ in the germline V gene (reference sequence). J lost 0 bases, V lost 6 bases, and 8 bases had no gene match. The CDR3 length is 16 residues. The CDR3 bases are TGTGCCAGCAGTTCGACAGGGGGTTTAGCTAACTATGGCTACACCTTC. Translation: CASSSTGGLANYGYTF.

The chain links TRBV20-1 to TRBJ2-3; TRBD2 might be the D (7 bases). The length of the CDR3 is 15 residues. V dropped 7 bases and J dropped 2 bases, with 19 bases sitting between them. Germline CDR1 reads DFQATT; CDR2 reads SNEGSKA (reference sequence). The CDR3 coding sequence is TGCAGTGTCCCTCTAGGGGGGGGCCCCACAGATACGCAGTATTTT. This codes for CSVPLGGGPTDTQYF.

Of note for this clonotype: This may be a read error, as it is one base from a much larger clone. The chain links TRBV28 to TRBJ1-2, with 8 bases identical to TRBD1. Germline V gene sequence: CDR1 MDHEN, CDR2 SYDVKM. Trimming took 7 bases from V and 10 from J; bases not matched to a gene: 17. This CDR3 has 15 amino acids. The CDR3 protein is CASTAGPQGADVYTF. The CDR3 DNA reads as TGTGCCAGCACAGCTGGGCCTCAGGGGGCGGATGTCTACACCTTC.

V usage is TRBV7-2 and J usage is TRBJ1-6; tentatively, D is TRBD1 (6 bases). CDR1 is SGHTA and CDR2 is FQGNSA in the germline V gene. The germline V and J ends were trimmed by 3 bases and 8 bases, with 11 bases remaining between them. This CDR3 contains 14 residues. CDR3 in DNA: TGTGCCAGCAGCTTCTACAGGGCCGATTCACCCCTCCACTTT. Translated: CASSFYRADSPLHF.

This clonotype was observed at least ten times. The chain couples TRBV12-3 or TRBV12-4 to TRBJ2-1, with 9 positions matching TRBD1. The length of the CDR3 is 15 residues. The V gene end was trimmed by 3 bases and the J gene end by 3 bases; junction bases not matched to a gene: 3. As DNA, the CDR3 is TGTGCCAGCAGTTTTCCGGGACAGGGCTACAATGAGCAGTTCTTC. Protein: CASSFPGQGYNEQFF.

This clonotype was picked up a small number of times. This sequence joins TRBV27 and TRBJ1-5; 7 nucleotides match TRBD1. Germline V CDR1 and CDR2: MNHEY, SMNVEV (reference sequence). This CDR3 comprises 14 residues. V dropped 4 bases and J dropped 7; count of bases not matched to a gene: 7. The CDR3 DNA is TGTGCCAGCAGTTATCAGGGGGACGGACAGCCCCAGCATTTT. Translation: CASSYQGDGQPQHF.

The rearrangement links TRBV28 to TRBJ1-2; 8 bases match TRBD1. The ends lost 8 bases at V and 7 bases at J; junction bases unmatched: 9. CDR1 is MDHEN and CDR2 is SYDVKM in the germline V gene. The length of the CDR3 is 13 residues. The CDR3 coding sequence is TGTGCCAGCTTTCCTGCAGGGGGCGCTGGCTACACCTTC. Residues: CASFPAGGAGYTF.

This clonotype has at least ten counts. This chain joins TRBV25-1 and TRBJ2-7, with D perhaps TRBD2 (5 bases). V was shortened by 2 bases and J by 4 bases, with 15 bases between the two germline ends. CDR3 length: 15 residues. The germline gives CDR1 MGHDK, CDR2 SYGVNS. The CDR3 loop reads CASSELPNRGYEQYV. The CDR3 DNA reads TGTGCCAGCAGTGAACTACCGAACCGGGGATACGAGCAGTACGTC.

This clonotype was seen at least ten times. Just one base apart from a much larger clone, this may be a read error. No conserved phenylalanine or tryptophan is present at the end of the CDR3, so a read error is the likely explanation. The CDR3 protein is CASRSWGEAFL. In DNA, the CDR3 is TGTGCCAGCAGATCGTGGGGTGAAGCTTTCCTT. The genes are TRBV3-1 and TRBJ1-1; D gene uncertain. Trimming cost V 6 bases and J 7 bases, with 9 bases left between them. CDR3 length: 11 amino acids. Germline assignment: CDR1 LGHDT and CDR2 YNNKEL (reference sequence).

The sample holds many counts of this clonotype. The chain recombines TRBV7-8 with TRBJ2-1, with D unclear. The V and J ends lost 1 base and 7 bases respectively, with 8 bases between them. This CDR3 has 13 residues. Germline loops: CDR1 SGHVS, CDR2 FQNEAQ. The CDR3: CASSLGSWNEQFF. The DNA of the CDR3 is TGTGCCAGCAGCTTAGGTAGCTGGAATGAGCAGTTCTTC.

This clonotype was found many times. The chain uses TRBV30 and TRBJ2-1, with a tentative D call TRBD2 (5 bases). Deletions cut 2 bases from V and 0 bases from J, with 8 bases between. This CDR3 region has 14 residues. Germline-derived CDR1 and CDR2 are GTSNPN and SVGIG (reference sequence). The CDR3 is CAWSLAGSYNEQFF. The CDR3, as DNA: TGTGCCTGGAGTTTGGCGGGCTCCTACAATGAGCAGTTCTTC.

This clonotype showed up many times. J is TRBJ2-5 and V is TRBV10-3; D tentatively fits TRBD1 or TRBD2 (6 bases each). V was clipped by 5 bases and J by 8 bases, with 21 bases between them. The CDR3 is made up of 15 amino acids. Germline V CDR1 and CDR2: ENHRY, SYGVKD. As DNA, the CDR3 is TGTGCCATCAGTAGAATGACAGGAGGGCTTGGAACCCAGTACTTC. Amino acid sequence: CAISRMTGGLGTQYF.

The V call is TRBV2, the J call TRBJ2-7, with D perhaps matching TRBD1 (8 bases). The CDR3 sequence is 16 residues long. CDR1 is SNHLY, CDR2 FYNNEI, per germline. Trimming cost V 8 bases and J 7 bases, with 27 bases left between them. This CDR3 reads CASAGEGQGAIWEQYF. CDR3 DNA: TGTGCCAGCGCGGGGGAAGGACAGGGTGCTATATGGGAGCAGTACTTC.

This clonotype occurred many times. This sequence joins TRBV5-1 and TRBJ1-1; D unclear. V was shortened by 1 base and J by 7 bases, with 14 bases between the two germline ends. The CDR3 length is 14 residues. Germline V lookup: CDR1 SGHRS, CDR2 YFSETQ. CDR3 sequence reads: CASSLNSLVDEAFF. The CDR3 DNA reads TGCGCCAGCAGCTTGAACTCCCTGGTGGATGAAGCTTTCTTT.

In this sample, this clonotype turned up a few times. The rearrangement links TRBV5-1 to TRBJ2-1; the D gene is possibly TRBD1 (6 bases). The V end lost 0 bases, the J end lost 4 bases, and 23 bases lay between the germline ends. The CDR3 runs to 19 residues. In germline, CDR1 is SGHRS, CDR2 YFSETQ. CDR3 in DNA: TGCGCCAGCAGCTTGGGGCCCCCTTTCACAGGGTTAATTTACAATGAGCAGTTCTTC. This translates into CASSLGPPFTGLIYNEQFF.

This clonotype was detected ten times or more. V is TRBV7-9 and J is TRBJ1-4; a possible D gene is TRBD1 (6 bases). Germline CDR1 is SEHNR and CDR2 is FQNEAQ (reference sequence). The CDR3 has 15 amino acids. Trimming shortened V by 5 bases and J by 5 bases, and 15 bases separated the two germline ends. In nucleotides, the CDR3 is TGTGCCAGCAGCCCTCATGCAGGGGCGAATGAAAAACTGTTTTTT. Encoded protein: CASSPHAGANEKLFF.

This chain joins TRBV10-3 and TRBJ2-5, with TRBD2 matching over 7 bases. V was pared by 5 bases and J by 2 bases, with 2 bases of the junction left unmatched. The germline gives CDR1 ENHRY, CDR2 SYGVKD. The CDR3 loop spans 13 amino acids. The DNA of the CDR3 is TGTGCCATCAGTTCCGGGAGGCAAGAGACCCAGTACTTC. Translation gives CAISSGRQETQYF.

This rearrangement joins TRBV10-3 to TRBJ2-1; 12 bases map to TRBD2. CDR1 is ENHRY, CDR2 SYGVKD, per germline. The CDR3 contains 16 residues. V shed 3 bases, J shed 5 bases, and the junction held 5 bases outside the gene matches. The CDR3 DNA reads TGTGCCATCAGTGAACCACTAGCGGGAGGAGACAATGAGCAGTTCTTC. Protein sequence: CAISEPLAGGDNEQFF.

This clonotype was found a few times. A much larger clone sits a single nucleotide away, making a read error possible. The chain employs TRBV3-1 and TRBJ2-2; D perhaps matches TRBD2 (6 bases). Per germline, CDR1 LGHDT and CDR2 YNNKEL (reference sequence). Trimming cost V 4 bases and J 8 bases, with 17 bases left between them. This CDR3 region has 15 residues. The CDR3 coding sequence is TGTGCCAGCAGCCCGAGCGACGCGGGAAAAGGGGAGCTGTTTTTT. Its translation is CASSPSDAGKGELFF.

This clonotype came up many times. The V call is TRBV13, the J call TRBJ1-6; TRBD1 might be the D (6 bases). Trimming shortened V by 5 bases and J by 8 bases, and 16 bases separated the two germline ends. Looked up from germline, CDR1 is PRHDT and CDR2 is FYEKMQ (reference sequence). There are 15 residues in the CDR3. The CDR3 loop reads CASSVTGRAYSPLHF. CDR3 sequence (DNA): TGTGCCAGCAGCGTCACAGGGCGAGCGTATTCACCCCTCCACTTT.